What follows are 8 T cell receptor beta chains derived from one specimen sequenced in a study of T cells after yellow fever vaccination. TCRdb independently ran MiXCR on the 5' RACE reads; one entry per CDR3 protein. The table lists some 340,000 distinct CDR3 sequences, about 10% of them singletons. Specimen: CD4+ T cells sorted from PBMCs, collected 45 days after the yellow fever booster vaccination. The source of these receptors is a man aged 18 to 29 who received the YFV17D yellow fever vaccine.

The chain carries TRBV30 and TRBJ2-7; D may be TRBD1 (6 bases). Germline CDR1 GTSNPN, CDR2 SVGIG (reference sequence). The V and J ends lost 0 bases and 3 bases respectively, with 12 bases between them. CDR3 length equals 14 residues. In nucleotides, the CDR3 is TGTGCCTGGAGTGTAACACCAGGGGTCTACGAGCAGTACTTC. This translates into CAWSVTPGVYEQYF.

In its sample, this clonotype was seen a few times. The CDR3 loop reads CSAREGRGTDTQYF. The CDR3 DNA sequence: TGCAGTGCTAGGGAGGGGCGCGGCACAGATACGCAGTATTTT. This chain joins TRBV20-1 and TRBJ2-3; D is perhaps TRBD2 (6 bases). This CDR3 contains 14 residues. V dropped 3 bases and J dropped 1 base, with 11 bases sitting between them. The V gene's germline CDR1 is DFQATT and CDR2 SNEGSKA (reference sequence).

V gene TRBV7-8 combines with J gene TRBJ1-2; D remains ambiguous. Germline lookup yields CDR1 SGHVS and CDR2 FQNEAQ. There are 13 residues in the CDR3. V lost 3 bases, J lost 7 bases, and 12 bases lay in between. The CDR3 region has the DNA TGTGCCAGCAGCTTTTCGTCGGGAGCTGGCTACACCTTC. As protein: CASSFSSGAGYTF.

On this clonotype: A junction boundary mismatches the germline segment, possibly from a read error. The chain has TRBV11-2 and TRBJ2-1; TRBD1 or TRBD2 may be the D gene (5 bases each). This CDR3 comprises 17 residues. CDR1 and CDR2 (germline): SGHAT, FQNNGV. This CDR3 reads CASSLEYRWESSNEQFF. The CDR3 DNA sequence: TGTGCCAGCAGCTTAGAGTACAGGTGGGAGTCCTCCAATGAGCAGTTCTTC.

This clonotype was found a few times. The chain has TRBV5-1 and TRBJ1-6; weak D call: TRBD1 (6 bases). Trimming took off 3 bases at V and 6 bases at J, with 13 bases between the two ends. The CDR3 is 15 amino acids. The V gene's germline CDR1 is SGHRS and CDR2 YFSETQ. The CDR3 here is CASSSQDSTNSPLHF. The CDR3 region has the DNA TGCGCCAGCAGCTCTCAGGACAGCACTAATTCACCCCTCCACTTT.

CDR3 protein: CASSLMGRQIYTF. For the CDR3, the DNA is TGTGCCAGCAGCTTAATGGGCAGGCAAATCTACACCTTC. J is TRBJ1-2 and V is TRBV7-2; D is unclear. The CDR3 is 13 amino acids. V lost 2 bases and J lost 10, with 14 bases in between. Germline V gene lookup returns CDR1 SGHTA and CDR2 FQGNSA.

The genes are TRBV7-9 and TRBJ1-3, with D possibly being TRBD1 (5 bases). The germline V gene encodes CDR1 SEHNR and CDR2 FQNEAQ (reference sequence). V was trimmed by 11 bases and J by 1 base, leaving 12 bases between them. This CDR3 is 13 amino acids long. The CDR3 region is CAGRGGSGNTIYF. CDR3 bases: TGTGCCGGCCGCGGGGGTTCTGGAAACACCATATATTTT.

This clonotype has just a few counts. J is TRBJ2-6 and V is TRBV2, with D possibly TRBD2 on 5 matching bases. CDR1 is SNHLY and CDR2 is FYNNEI in the germline V gene. The CDR3 is made up of 18 amino acids. The germline V and J ends were trimmed by 6 bases and 0 bases, with 18 bases remaining between them. CDR3 bases: TGTGCCAGCAGAAATAATCCGGGGAAAAGCTCTGGGGCCAACGTCCTGACTTTC. Protein: CASRNNPGKSSGANVLTF.